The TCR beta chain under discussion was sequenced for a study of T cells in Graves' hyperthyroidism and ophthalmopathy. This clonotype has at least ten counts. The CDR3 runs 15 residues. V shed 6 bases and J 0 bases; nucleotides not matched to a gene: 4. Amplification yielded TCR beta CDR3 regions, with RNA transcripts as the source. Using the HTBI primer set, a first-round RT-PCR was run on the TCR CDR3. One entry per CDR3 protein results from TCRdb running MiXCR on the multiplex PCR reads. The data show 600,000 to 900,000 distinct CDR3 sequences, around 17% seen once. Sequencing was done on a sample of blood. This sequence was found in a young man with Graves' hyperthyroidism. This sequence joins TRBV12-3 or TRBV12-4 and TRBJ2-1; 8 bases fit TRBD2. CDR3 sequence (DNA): TGTGCCAGCAGACTCGGGGGGGACTCCTACAATGAGCAGTTCTTC. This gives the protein CASRLGGDSYNEQFF.